These 9 T cell receptor beta chains were sequenced from one sample in a study of shared clonotypes between healthy human individuals. This table comes from immunoSEQ multiplex PCR, and its TCRdb copy is limited to in-frame clones, with some not included. Here the sample spans some 2,500,000 clones, 80% to 95% being singletons. Sequenced input: naive CD4+ T cells from PBMCs. Subset meaning: CD45RA+ positively selected. All receptors come from a man between 18 and 35 years old in good health. Some clones in this sample may be carry-over from other donors' samples.

This chain connects TRBV27 to TRBJ2-1; the D gene is possibly TRBD2 (5 bases). The CDR3 extends over 14 amino acids. From germline, CDR1 is MNHEY and CDR2 SMNVEV (reference sequence). V lost 3 bases and J 5 bases, leaving 11 bases between the germline ends. The CDR3 loop reads CASSFLGADNEQFF. The CDR3 DNA is TGTGCCAGCAGTTTTTTGGGAGCAGACAATGAGCAGTTCTTC.

This chain connects TRBV7-8 to TRBJ2-5, with D possibly TRBD2 on 6 matching bases. This CDR3 has 17 amino acids. Trimming took 4 bases from V and 2 from J, leaving 20 bases between them. Germline V lookup: CDR1 SGHVS, CDR2 FQNEAQ. CDR3 sequence reads: CASSSTSRRAYQETQYF. CDR3 nucleotide sequence: TGTGCCAGCAGCTCCACTAGCAGGAGGGCCTATCAAGAGACCCAGTACTTC. Drawing the rest from reference TRBV7-8 and TRBJ2-5, the complete variable domain is GAGVSQSPRYKVAKRGQDVALRCDPISGHVSLFWYQQALGQGPEFLTYFQNEAQLDKSGLPSDRFFAERPEGSVSTLKIQRTQQEDSAVYLCASSSTSRRAYQETQYFGPGTRLLVL.

The V and J genes are TRBV7-2 and TRBJ2-1, with no clear D. The CDR3 runs to 13 residues. CDR1 is SGHTA and CDR2 is FQGNSA in the germline V gene. V lost 1 base to trimming and J lost 6 bases, with 7 bases between them. The CDR3 coding sequence is TGTGCCAGCAGCTTAGTGCGGCGCAATGAGCAGTTCTTC. Amino acid sequence: CASSLVRRNEQFF.

This chain links TRBV7-9 with TRBJ2-1, with 11 bases that match TRBD2. Per germline, CDR1 SEHNR and CDR2 FQNEAQ (reference sequence). With 3 bases clipped from V and 3 bases from J, the junction kept 4 bases outside the gene matches. This CDR3 is 16 amino acids long. The DNA of the CDR3 is TGTGCCAGCAGCTTCTCCGGGACTAGCGGCTACAATGAGCAGTTCTTC. This translates into CASSFSGTSGYNEQFF.

V is TRBV9 and J is TRBJ2-1; maybe TRBD1 (6 bases). Trimming stripped 0 bases from V and 0 bases from J, with 13 bases between. Germline V gene sequence: CDR1 SGDLS, CDR2 YYNGEE. The CDR3 covers 17 residues. The CDR3 sequence: CASSVDLGTSSYNEQFF. The DNA for the CDR3 is TGTGCCAGCAGCGTAGATCTGGGGACAAGCTCCTACAATGAGCAGTTCTTC.

A single count supports this clone. Other DNA sequences in the same sample also yield this CDR3. The chain carries TRBV25-1 and TRBJ2-5; D remains ambiguous. Looked up from germline, CDR1 is MGHDK and CDR2 is SYGVNS. The CDR3 spans 11 residues. Trimming took off 3 bases at V and 4 bases at J, with 3 bases between the two ends. The CDR3 here is CASSESETQYF. The CDR3 DNA reads as TGTGCCAGCAGTGAGTCAGAGACCCAGTACTTC.

The rearrangement links TRBV2 to TRBJ2-3, with 9 bases fitting TRBD2. This CDR3 has 14 amino acids. Trimming removed 8 bases from V and 4 bases from J; junction bases left unmatched: 7. From germline, CDR1 is SNHLY and CDR2 FYNNEI. The CDR3 DNA reads TGTGCCAGCCTATTAGCGGGAGAGGCAGATACGCAGTATTTT. It translates to CASLLAGEADTQYF.

V usage is TRBV5-1 and J usage is TRBJ1-6; TRBD1 aligns across 7 bases. V was clipped by 4 bases and J by 3 bases; unmatched bases: 7. The CDR3 is 16 residues long. Germline CDR1 reads SGHRS; CDR2 reads YFSETQ. The CDR3 DNA is TGCGCCAGCAGCGCGCAACGGGACAGCTATAATTCACCCCTCCACTTT. Translation gives CASSAQRDSYNSPLHF.

This chain links TRBV2 with TRBJ2-1; the D gene is possibly TRBD2 (6 bases). Germline values: CDR1 SNHLY, CDR2 FYNNEI. The length of the CDR3 is 15 residues. V lost 1 base and J 9 bases, leaving 16 bases between the germline ends. CDR3 protein: CASSEGGLARREQFF. CDR3 in DNA: TGTGCCAGCAGTGAAGGCGGGCTAGCGCGGCGTGAGCAGTTCTTC.